A single sample gave rise to the 22 T cell receptor beta chains below, sequenced in a study of cytomegalovirus exposure and HLA in healthy donors. A multiplex PCR was run with 60 Vbeta primers and 13 Jbeta primers. Clones were sequenced by immunoSEQ multiplex PCR, and TCRdb holds only the in-frame ones, with some missing. The sample lists under 200,000 clones; approximately 78% were seen once. The source material was PBMCs. These receptors all come from a woman aged 18 to 35 in good health and CMV-seronegative.

The gene calls are TRBV10-3 and TRBJ2-7, with a weak D call TRBD2 (6 bases). The CDR3 is made up of 17 amino acids. The V gene's germline CDR1 is ENHRY and CDR2 SYGVKD. The V gene lost 4 bases and the J gene lost 7 bases, with 26 bases spanning the gap. In DNA, the CDR3 is TGTGCCATCAGTGGACTAGGCGAGGCATCCGAATCGTGGGAGCAGTACTTC. It codes for CAISGLGEASESWEQYF.

The chain employs TRBV7-2 and TRBJ2-3, with a weak D call TRBD1 (7 bases). Germline V CDR1 and CDR2: SGHTA, FQGNSA. The CDR3 loop spans 17 amino acids. The ends were cut back, 5 bases at V and 5 bases at J, with 23 bases in the middle. The CDR3 DNA follows: TGTGCCAGCAGCCGAAAGGGGCAGGGGGGTATAGGAGATACGCAGTATTTT. Translated, it gives CASSRKGQGGIGDTQYF. Together with reference TRBV7-2 and TRBJ2-3, the CDR3 gives the full variable domain: GAGVSQSPSNKVTEKGKDVELRCDPISGHTALYWYRQSLGQGLEFLIYFQGNSAPDKSGLPSDRFSAERTGGSVSTLTIQRTQQEDSAVYLCASSRKGQGGIGDTQYFGPGTRLTVL.

DNA for the CDR3: TGTGCCAGCTCACCACCAGAGGTAGCGGGAGGTGAGCAGTTCTTC. This codes for CASSPPEVAGGEQFF. The chain is built from TRBV18 and TRBJ2-1; 10 nucleotides agree with TRBD2. The germline V gene encodes CDR1 KGHSH and CDR2 LQKENI. The V gene end was trimmed by 0 bases and the J gene end by 9 bases; junction bases not matched to a gene: 5. The CDR3 length is 15 residues.

This CDR3 reads CASSLIGTSGTDTQYF. For the CDR3, the DNA is TGTGCCAGCAGCTTAATTGGGACTAGCGGCACAGATACGCAGTATTTT. This rearrangement joins TRBV7-2 to TRBJ2-3; 10 bases match TRBD2. The V and J ends lost 2 bases and 1 base, in that order; junction bases with no gene match: 3. The germline CDR1 and CDR2 sequences are SGHTA and FQGNSA. This CDR3 contains 16 residues.

V and J are TRBV7-2 and TRBJ2-7; D possibly corresponds to TRBD2 (5 bases). This CDR3 is built from 14 residues. CDR1 SGHTA and CDR2 FQGNSA come from the germline V gene. Trimming cost V 1 base and J 2 bases, with 9 bases left between them. This CDR3 is CASSLGLGAYEQYF. As DNA, the CDR3 is TGTGCCAGCAGCTTAGGTTTGGGAGCCTACGAGCAGTACTTC.

The V call is TRBV29-1, the J call TRBJ2-7, with D maybe TRBD2 (6 bases). V was trimmed by 6 bases and J by 5 bases, leaving 14 bases between them. The CDR3 runs to 12 residues. Germline CDR1 is SQVTM and CDR2 is ANQGSEA. The CDR3 bases are TGCAGCGTCTTACGGGGGACGGACGAGCAGTACTTC. Translated: CSVLRGTDEQYF.

The chain employs TRBV5-1 and TRBJ2-5, with 7 bases matching TRBD1. The J call may be wrong; the DNA end is better matched by TRBJ2-7. The CDR3 consists of 14 residues. Germline CDR1 SGHRS, CDR2 YFSETQ. The CDR3: CASSLAGGRYEQYF. The DNA of the CDR3 is TGCGCCAGCAGCTTGGCAGGGGGTAGGTACGAGCAGTACTTC.

This clone has just a few counts. The V and J genes are TRBV18 and TRBJ1-1; 11 bases match TRBD1. This CDR3 region has 16 residues. Germline V CDR1 and CDR2: KGHSH, LQKENI. V shed 5 bases and J 0 bases; nucleotides not matched to a gene: 5. CDR3 amino acids: CASSTGTGGLNTEAFF. The CDR3 DNA reads TGTGCCAGCTCAACCGGGACAGGGGGACTGAACACTGAAGCTTTCTTT.

The chain is built from TRBV13 and TRBJ2-3; the D is unclear. Per germline, CDR1 PRHDT and CDR2 FYEKMQ (reference sequence). This CDR3 has 13 amino acids. Trimming took off 5 bases at V and 4 bases at J, with 10 bases between the two ends. The CDR3 DNA follows: TGTGCCAGCAGCGACAAAGCTTCAGATACGCAGTATTTT. Amino acid sequence: CASSDKASDTQYF.

The chain joins TRBV19 to TRBJ2-2; D possibly corresponds to TRBD2 (6 bases). The V end lost 6 bases, the J end lost 1 base, and 12 bases lay between the germline ends. Germline V CDR1 and CDR2: LNHDA, SQIVND (reference sequence). The CDR3 consists of 15 residues. The CDR3 DNA sequence: TGTGCCAGTAGGGGTCGGCGGGGGAACACCGGGGAGCTGTTTTTT. This translates into CASRGRRGNTGELFF.

The chain links TRBV28 to TRBJ2-7, with 7 bases matching TRBD1. The CDR3 has 13 residues. CDR1 is MDHEN, CDR2 SYDVKM, per germline. The J segment lost 6 bases and the V segment lost 5 bases, leaving 7 bases of the junction unmatched. This chain's CDR3 is CASSKQGWVEQYF. CDR3 nucleotides: TGTGCCAGCAGTAAACAGGGGTGGGTCGAGCAGTACTTC.

This clone occurred a few times. The chain links TRBV7-9 to TRBJ2-3; TRBD2 agrees at 8 bases. The junction had 9 bases not matched to a gene; V was cut back by 5 bases and J by 2 bases. There are 16 residues in the CDR3. Germline CDR1 is SEHNR and CDR2 is FQNEAQ (reference sequence). The CDR3 reads CASSPLAGGATDTQYF. The CDR3 coding sequence is TGTGCCAGCAGCCCTCTTGCCGGGGGGGCCACAGATACGCAGTATTTT.

This clone was counted a few times. The chain uses TRBV6-4 and TRBJ1-1, with TRBD1 matching 10 bases. The germline V gene has CDR1 MRHNA and CDR2 SNTAGT. The CDR3 runs to 14 residues. V shed 4 bases, J shed 1 base, and the junction held 0 bases outside the gene matches. The CDR3 DNA is TGTGCCAGCAGTGGGGACAGGGGGAACACTGAAGCTTTCTTT. Its protein product is CASSGDRGNTEAFF.

This clone was found a few times. The genes are TRBV6-5 and TRBJ1-1; D is unresolved. Germline CDR1 and CDR2: MNHEY and SVGAGI. The germline V and J ends were trimmed by 7 bases and 1 base, with 13 bases remaining between them. The CDR3 is 14 residues long. CDR3 bases: TGTGCCAGCACCTTTTCTGTCGGGAACACTGAAGCTTTCTTT. It translates to CASTFSVGNTEAFF.

This clone appeared once. This chain links TRBV27 with TRBJ2-6, with TRBD2 as a possible D gene (5 bases). The germline CDR1 and CDR2 sequences are MNHEY and SMNVEV (reference sequence). V lost 6 bases and J lost 1, with 10 bases in between. This CDR3 spans 15 amino acids. Here the CDR3 DNA reads TGTGCCAGCAGAACCAGCGGATCTGGGGCCAACGTCCTGACTTTC. This translates into CASRTSGSGANVLTF.

For this clone: Distinct nucleotide sequences in the sample also encode this CDR3. This chain links TRBV5-6 with TRBJ2-7, with 9 bases identical to TRBD1. V was clipped by 5 bases and J by 4 bases; unmatched bases: 10. Germline lookup yields CDR1 SGHDT and CDR2 YYEEEE. The CDR3 is 15 residues long. The CDR3, as DNA: TGTGCCAGCAGGGCGGCCGGGACAGGGATGTACGAGCAGTACTTC. Its protein is CASRAAGTGMYEQYF.

This chain connects TRBV7-3 to TRBJ2-5; 9 nucleotides agree with TRBD1. Germline-derived CDR1 and CDR2 are SGHTA and FQGTGA. J was trimmed by 4 bases and V by 5 bases; bases with no gene match: 8. The CDR3 loop spans 15 amino acids. CDR3 DNA: TGTGCCAGCAGCCTGAACAGGGGGCGGGGAGAGACCCAGTACTTC. It yields the protein CASSLNRGRGETQYF.

Comment on this clone: The same CDR3 is also encoded by other DNA sequences in this sample. Here the CDR3 reads CASSLGLATDTQYF. The CDR3 DNA sequence: TGCGCCAGCAGCTTGGGACTAGCGACAGATACGCAGTATTTT. The chain links TRBV5-1 to TRBJ2-3, with TRBD2 matching 8 bases. Unmatched junction bases numbered 0, after V lost 0 bases and J lost 3 bases. The CDR3 covers 14 residues. Germline CDR1 SGHRS, CDR2 YFSETQ.

This clone has only a few counts. The J gene is TRBJ2-5, the V gene TRBV5-3, with a weak D call TRBD2 (5 bases). TRBV5-3 is annotated as an ORF whose role is uncertain. With 6 bases removed from V and 3 bases from J, the gap between germline ends came to 15 bases. This CDR3 has 14 residues. Written as DNA, the CDR3 is TGTGCCAGAAAGGTTGCCAGCGGTAAAGAGACCCAGTACTTC. Translating it yields CARKVASGKETQYF.

The CDR3 DNA follows: TGCAGCGTTGAGCCGGGACTAGCGGGAGTCAATGAGCAGTTCTTC. Its protein product is CSVEPGLAGVNEQFF. This chain connects TRBV29-1 to TRBJ2-1, with 14 positions matching TRBD2. The CDR3 is made up of 15 amino acids. Germline trimming cut 3 bases from V and 6 bases from J; bases unmatched to any gene: 4. Germline-derived CDR1 and CDR2 are SQVTM and ANQGSEA.

The chain employs TRBV27 and TRBJ1-2; the match to TRBD1 covers 8 bases. The trim removed 3 bases at V and 6 bases at J, leaving 6 bases unmatched. The CDR3 is made up of 14 amino acids. Looked up from germline, CDR1 is MNHEY and CDR2 is SMNVEV (reference sequence). The CDR3 nucleotides are TGTGCCAGCAGTTTCCAGACAGGGGCGGATGGCTACACCTTC. The encoded protein is CASSFQTGADGYTF.

Concerning this clone itself: At one of its ends the junction is not consistent with the germline gene, which may arise from a read error. J is TRBJ2-5 and V is TRBV7-9; 8 positions match TRBD1. The tail of the sequence fits TRBJ2-7 better, so the J call may be wrong. Germline CDR1 SEHNR, CDR2 FQNEAQ (reference sequence). This CDR3 comprises 17 residues. CDR3 sequence: CSSSFAGLRGLGNEQYF. The CDR3 coding sequence is TGTTCCAGCAGCTTCGCGGGTCTCAGGGGGCTCGGGAACGAGCAGTACTTC.